This T cell receptor beta chain was sequenced during a study of OX40 agonist ivuxolimab in advanced cancers. Broadly, across the study: The costimulatory receptor OX40 (CD134) was targeted by ivuxolimab, a fully human IgG2 agonistic monoclonal antibody. Peripheral TCRbeta sequencing was intended to test whether TCR sequence diversity was altered and clonal T-cell expansion was caused by ivuxolimab. The paper reports the monotherapy dose-escalation portion (N = 52 patients) of the phase I ivuxolimab trial. Partial responses were achieved by three dose-escalation patients, of whom one had hepatocellular carcinoma and two had cutaneous melanoma. Prior anti-PD-1, anti-PD-L1 or anti-CTLA-4 therapy was permitted, and checkpoint inhibitors had been received by roughly 42% of dose-escalation patients. Among the roughly 50 dose-escalation patients, 19 had hepatocellular carcinoma, 15 or so melanoma, 9 renal cell carcinoma and 9 head and neck cancer. Intravenous ivuxolimab was administered to patients every 2 weeks at six dose levels: 0.01, 0.1, 0.3, 1.5, 3 and 10 mg/kg. In the dose-escalation cohort, around 80% of patients were male, and the mean age was 60 years with a range of roughly 20 to 80. Here is what the overall study found, with its caveats: After ivuxolimab, expanded clones were on average more numerous among CD8+ T cells than among CD4+ T cells. Antigen specificity was not determined for the clonally expanded peripheral T cells. At doses of 0.1 to 3.0 mg/kg, clonal expansion of both CD4+ and CD8+ blood T cells was observed from baseline to week 6. In the 0.1-3.0 mg/kg groups, partial responders were among the patients with the lowest normalized peripheral clonal expansion, particularly in CD8+ T cells. Low levels of normalized T-cell clonal expansion were also seen in some patients who did not respond.

There are 13 amino acids in the CDR3, from cysteine to phenylalanine inclusive. This entry keeps only the CDR3 DNA: 39 bases, framed from base 1. For CDR1 and CDR2, the germline V gene lists SGHAT and FQNNGV. At the junction V is shortened by 1 base and J by 9 bases, with 13 bases in between. Worth noting for this clone: No cognate antigen has been identified for it. Base qualities are missing; no much larger clone stands one base away.

For sequencing of the TCRbeta CDR3 region, genomic DNA was extracted from the sorted cells. The immunoSEQ Assay was used to sequence the TCRbeta CDR3 regions. TCRdb provides this immuneACCESS table in a form limited to in-frame rearrangements. Some clones are lacking; in checked studies, under half of them reflect an unresolved V gene, and why the rest are absent is not known. Counted in this sample were approximately 81,000 clones; 86% of them appeared once. Roughly 0.9% of the sample is held by the ten biggest clonotypes. Patients with a history of autoimmune disease or receiving systemic immunosuppression were excluded from the trial. Peripheral blood for TCR sequencing was collected from all dose cohorts at baseline, on cycle 4 day 1, and on cycle 7 day 1. Samples were obtained from an open-label, multicenter, first-in-human phase I dose-escalation trial of ivuxolimab. Adults with locally advanced or metastatic melanoma, renal cell carcinoma, hepatocellular carcinoma or head and neck squamous cell carcinoma were enrolled in the trial. Before TCR sequencing, CD4+ T cells and CD8+ T cells from peripheral blood were sorted into separate populations.

Here the sequenced sample was CD4+ or CD8+ T cells sorted from blood, taken in a trial of the OX40 agonist ivuxolimab. The chain was built from TRBV11-2 and TRBJ2-7; TRBD2 might be the D gene, on 7 matching bases. The origin of this receptor is an adult with an advanced solid tumor such as melanoma, head and neck, liver or kidney cancer. The sequenced DNA: TGTGCCAGCAGCTTAGGCGGGGGCAGGGGGCAGTACTTC. This gives the protein CASSLGGGRGQYF.